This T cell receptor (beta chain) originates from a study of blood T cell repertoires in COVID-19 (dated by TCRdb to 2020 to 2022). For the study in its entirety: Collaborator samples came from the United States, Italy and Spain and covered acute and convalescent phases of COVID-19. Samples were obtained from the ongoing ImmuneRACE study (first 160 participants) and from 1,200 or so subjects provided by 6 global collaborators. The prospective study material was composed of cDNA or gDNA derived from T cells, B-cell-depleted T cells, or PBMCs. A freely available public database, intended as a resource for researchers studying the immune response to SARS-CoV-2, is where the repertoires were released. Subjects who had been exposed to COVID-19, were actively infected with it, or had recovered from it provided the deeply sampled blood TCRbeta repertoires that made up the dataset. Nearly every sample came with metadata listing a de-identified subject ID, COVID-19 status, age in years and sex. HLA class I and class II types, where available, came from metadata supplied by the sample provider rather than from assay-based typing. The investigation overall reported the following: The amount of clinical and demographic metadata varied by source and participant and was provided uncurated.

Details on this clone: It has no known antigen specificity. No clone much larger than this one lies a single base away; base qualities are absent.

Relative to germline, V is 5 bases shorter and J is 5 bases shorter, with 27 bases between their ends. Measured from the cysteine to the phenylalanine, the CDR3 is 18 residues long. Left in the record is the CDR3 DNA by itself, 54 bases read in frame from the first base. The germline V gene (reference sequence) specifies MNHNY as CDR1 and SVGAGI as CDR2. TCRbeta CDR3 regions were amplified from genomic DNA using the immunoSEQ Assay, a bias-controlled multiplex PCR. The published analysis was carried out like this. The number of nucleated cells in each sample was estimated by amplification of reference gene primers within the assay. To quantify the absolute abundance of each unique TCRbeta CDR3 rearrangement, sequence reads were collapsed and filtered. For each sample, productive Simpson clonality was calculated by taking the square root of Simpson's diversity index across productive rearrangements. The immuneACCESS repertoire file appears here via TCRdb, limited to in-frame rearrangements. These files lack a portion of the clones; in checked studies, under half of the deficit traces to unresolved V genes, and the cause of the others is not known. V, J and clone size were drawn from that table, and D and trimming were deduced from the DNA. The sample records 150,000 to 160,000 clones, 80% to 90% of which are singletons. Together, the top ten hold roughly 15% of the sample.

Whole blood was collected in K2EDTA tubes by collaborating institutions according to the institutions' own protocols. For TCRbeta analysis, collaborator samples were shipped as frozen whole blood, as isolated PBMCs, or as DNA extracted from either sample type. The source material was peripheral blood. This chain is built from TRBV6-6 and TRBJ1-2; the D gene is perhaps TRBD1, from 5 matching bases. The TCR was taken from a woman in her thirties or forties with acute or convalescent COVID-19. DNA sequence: TGTGCCAGCAGTCAGACAGTCTTGCCCCTGAGGAAATTTTATGGCTACACCTTC. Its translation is CASSQTVLPLRKFYGYTF.